A selection of T cell receptor beta chains follows, all from one sample in a study of human T cells and chemical hapten exposure. One entry per CDR3 protein, called by TCRdb with MiXCR from the RACE reads. The sample includes under 200,000 distinct CDR3 sequences, 28% of them seen just once. The input for sequencing was whole blood, taken in connection with sensitization to the hapten diphenylcyclopropenone (DPC). All receptors come from a woman under 30 with alopecia areata. Some clones in this sample may be carry-over from other donors' samples. The CDR3 runs from the conserved cysteine through the conserved F or W. The order of the fields is J gene, V gene, clone size, D gene, CDR3 length, CDR3 DNA, CDR3 protein. A D gene is named only where the DNA matches it firmly. Size tells how often a clone was seen (once, few, many) or the class of an expanded clone, and some rows leave it out.

J: TRBJ1-1
V: TRBV6-6
size: NA
D: NA
length: 13
DNA: TGTGCCAGCAGTTACGAAGGAAACACTGAAGCTTTCTTT
CDR3: CASSYEGNTEAFF

J: TRBJ2-1
V: TRBV29-1
size: NA
D: NA
length: 15
DNA: TGCAGCGTTCTGTATGTCCTAGCGCCCCTGAATGAGCAGTTCTTC
CDR3: CSVLYVLAPLNEQFF

J: TRBJ2-4
V: TRBV6-2/TRBV6-3
size: NA
D: NA
length: 13
DNA: TGTGCCAGCAGTTACCTAGCAGGGAACATTCAGTACTTC
CDR3: CASSYLAGNIQYF

J: TRBJ2-7
V: TRBV6-2/TRBV6-3
size: NA
D: TRBD1
length: 13
DNA: TGTGCCAGCAGTTACGCGACAGGGACCGAGCAGTACTTC
CDR3: CASSYATGTEQYF

J: TRBJ2-2
V: TRBV5-4
size: NA
D: NA
length: 14
DNA: TGTGCCAGCAGCTTGTTGCCCACATCCGGGGAGCTGTTTTTT
CDR3: CASSLLPTSGELFF

J: TRBJ2-3
V: TRBV29-1
size: few
D: TRBD2
length: 12
DNA: TGCAGCGTTTGGGGAGGGCCAGATACGCAGTATTTT
CDR3: CSVWGGPDTQYF

J: TRBJ2-5
V: TRBV2
size: few
D: TRBD1
length: 13
DNA: TGTGCCAGCAAAGGCAGGGACAGAGAGACCCAGTACTTC
CDR3: CASKGRDRETQYF

J: TRBJ2-3
V: TRBV11-2
size: few
D: TRBD1
length: 15
DNA: TGTGCCAGCAGCGCGGGGACAGGGAGCACAGATACGCAGTATTTT
CDR3: CASSAGTGSTDTQYF

J: TRBJ1-4
V: TRBV4-3
size: NA
D: NA
length: 14
DNA: TGCGCCAGCAGCCAAGAGGGATTAGGGGAAAAACTGTTTTTT
CDR3: CASSQEGLGEKLFF

J: TRBJ2-7
V: TRBV7-8
size: NA
D: NA
length: 13
DNA: TGTGCCAGCAGCTTCAGGTCGGGCTACGAGCAGTACTTC
CDR3: CASSFRSGYEQYF